Listed below are T cell receptor beta chains from one sample, sequenced in a study of T cell responses to AZD1222 COVID-19 vaccine. Sequencing used immunoSEQ multiplex PCR; TCRdb keeps in-frame clones, though not all of them. The sample carries roughly 150,000 clones, 75% to 90% recorded once. Sequenced here: peripheral blood, sampled on day 0 of AZD1222 vaccination. The receptors here all came from an adult in good health. The CDR3 runs from the conserved cysteine through the conserved F or W. A D gene is named only where the DNA matches it firmly. Clone size is not always given. Where it is, it says once, few, many or a class for expanded clones.

clone_size: -
v_call: TRBV27
d_call: -
cdr3_length: 13
j_call: TRBJ1-6
cdr3_nt: TGTGCCAGCAGTTTCTACGGGAACTCACCCCTCCACTTT
cdr3_aa: CASSFYGNSPLHF

clone_size: -
v_call: TRBV19
d_call: -
cdr3_length: 15
j_call: TRBJ1-3
cdr3_nt: TGTGCCAGTAGTATAATCTACAACTCTGGAAACACCATATATTTT
cdr3_aa: CASSIIYNSGNTIYF

clone_size: -
v_call: TRBV10-2
d_call: -
cdr3_length: 13
j_call: TRBJ1-1
cdr3_nt: TGCGCCAGCAGTGATAGGGTTTGGACTGAAGCTTTCTTT
cdr3_aa: CASSDRVWTEAFF

clone_size: -
v_call: TRBV4-1
d_call: -
cdr3_length: 15
j_call: TRBJ1-4
cdr3_nt: TGCGCCAGCAGCCCAGAATTAGCAACTAATGAAAAACTGTTTTTT
cdr3_aa: CASSPELATNEKLFF

clone_size: -
v_call: TRBV27
d_call: TRBD1
cdr3_length: 15
j_call: TRBJ1-2
cdr3_nt: TGTGCCAGCAGTTTACTGGGACAGAGTAACTATGGCTACACCTTC
cdr3_aa: CASSLLGQSNYGYTF

clone_size: -
v_call: TRBV19
d_call: TRBD1
cdr3_length: 14
j_call: TRBJ1-5
cdr3_nt: TGTGCCAGTAAGGTCGGGACAGGCAATCAGCCCCAGCATTTT
cdr3_aa: CASKVGTGNQPQHF

clone_size: -
v_call: TRBV5-6
d_call: TRBD1
cdr3_length: 16
j_call: TRBJ1-5
cdr3_nt: TGTGCCAGCAGCACCGGACAGGCGTTTCGCAATCAGCCCCAGCATTTT
cdr3_aa: CASSTGQAFRNQPQHF

clone_size: -
v_call: TRBV11-2
d_call: -
cdr3_length: 19
j_call: TRBJ2-7
cdr3_nt: TGTGCCAGCAGCTTAGTTTGGGCAGGGAGAGCACCGACGGACTACGAGCAGTACTTC
cdr3_aa: CASSLVWAGRAPTDYEQYF

clone_size: -
v_call: TRBV2
d_call: -
cdr3_length: 16
j_call: TRBJ2-1
cdr3_nt: TGTGCCAGCAGTGAAGCGGTCAGCCAATCCTACAATGAGCAGTTCTTC
cdr3_aa: CASSEAVSQSYNEQFF

clone_size: -
v_call: TRBV2
d_call: -
cdr3_length: 15
j_call: TRBJ2-2
cdr3_nt: TGTGCCAGCAGCGGTAGAGCGGAAATCACCGGGGAGCTGTTTTTT
cdr3_aa: CASSGRAEITGELFF

clone_size: -
v_call: TRBV6-5
d_call: TRBD1
cdr3_length: 15
j_call: TRBJ2-7
cdr3_nt: TGTGCCAGCAGCCCGCGGGACAGGGGCTCCTACGAGCAGTACTTC
cdr3_aa: CASSPRDRGSYEQYF

clone_size: -
v_call: TRBV29-1
d_call: TRBD1
cdr3_length: 16
j_call: TRBJ2-1
cdr3_nt: TGCAGCGTTGAAGGACAGGGTTCCCTCTCCTACAATGAGCAGTTCTTC
cdr3_aa: CSVEGQGSLSYNEQFF

clone_size: -
v_call: TRBV6-6
d_call: TRBD2
cdr3_length: 16
j_call: TRBJ2-2
cdr3_nt: TGTGCCAGCAGTAATAGCGGGAGGGCCCGAACCGGGGAGCTGTTTTTT
cdr3_aa: CASSNSGRARTGELFF

clone_size: -
v_call: TRBV28
d_call: -
cdr3_length: 14
j_call: TRBJ2-7
cdr3_nt: TGTGCCAGCAGCCGAGGGGACCGTATCCACGAGCAGTACTTC
cdr3_aa: CASSRGDRIHEQYF

clone_size: -
v_call: TRBV5-1
d_call: -
cdr3_length: 17
j_call: TRBJ2-3
cdr3_nt: TGCGCCAGCAGCTTGGCCGGGCGACAGAGCCCCACAGATACGCAGTATTTT
cdr3_aa: CASSLAGRQSPTDTQYF

clone_size: -
v_call: TRBV6-5
d_call: TRBD1
cdr3_length: 14
j_call: TRBJ1-6
cdr3_nt: TGTGCCAGCAGGGGGGCGACAGGGAGGTCACCCCTCCACTTT
cdr3_aa: CASRGATGRSPLHF

clone_size: few
v_call: TRBV6-5
d_call: TRBD1
cdr3_length: 12
j_call: TRBJ1-2
cdr3_nt: TGTGCCAGCAGAGGGACAGATTATGGCTACACCTTC
cdr3_aa: CASRGTDYGYTF

clone_size: -
v_call: TRBV19
d_call: -
cdr3_length: 16
j_call: TRBJ1-1
cdr3_nt: TGTGCCAGTAGTATAGTCCCAGGCCCCATGAACACTGAAGCTTTCTTT
cdr3_aa: CASSIVPGPMNTEAFF

clone_size: -
v_call: TRBV6-6
d_call: -
cdr3_length: 14
j_call: TRBJ1-5
cdr3_nt: TGTGCCAGCAGCTACCTCACTAGCAATCAGCCCCAGCATTTT
cdr3_aa: CASSYLTSNQPQHF

clone_size: -
v_call: TRBV20-1
d_call: -
cdr3_length: 12
j_call: TRBJ2-1
cdr3_nt: TGCAGTGCTAGTGTGAGACTTCGAGAGCAGTTCTTC
cdr3_aa: CSASVRLREQFF

clone_size: -
v_call: TRBV5-1
d_call: -
cdr3_length: 13
j_call: TRBJ2-1
cdr3_nt: TGCGCCAGCAGCTTGGTAGGTTACAATGAGCAGTTCTTC
cdr3_aa: CASSLVGYNEQFF

clone_size: -
v_call: TRBV25-1
d_call: -
cdr3_length: 16
j_call: TRBJ2-7
cdr3_nt: TGTGCCAGCAGTCCTCCTTGGGGGCTAGTTCCCCTCGAGCAGTACTTC
cdr3_aa: CASSPPWGLVPLEQYF

clone_size: -
v_call: TRBV13
d_call: -
cdr3_length: 15
j_call: TRBJ1-6
cdr3_nt: TGTGCCAGCAGCCCAACCGGGACCGTGAAGGGTGCCCTCCACTTT
cdr3_aa: CASSPTGTVKGALHF

clone_size: -
v_call: TRBV29-1
d_call: -
cdr3_length: 13
j_call: TRBJ2-7
cdr3_nt: TGCAGCGGCTCGGACACGAGCTCCTACGAGCAGTACTTC
cdr3_aa: CSGSDTSSYEQYF

clone_size: few
v_call: TRBV10-1
d_call: TRBD2
cdr3_length: 15
j_call: TRBJ2-5
cdr3_nt: TGCGCCAGCAGTGCCCAGCGGACTAGGAGAGAGACCCAGTACTTC
cdr3_aa: CASSAQRTRRETQYF

clone_size: -
v_call: TRBV6-6
d_call: -
cdr3_length: 15
j_call: TRBJ1-5
cdr3_nt: TGTGCCAGCAGTTACTCATCCGAGGGACATCAGCCCCAGCATTTT
cdr3_aa: CASSYSSEGHQPQHF

clone_size: -
v_call: TRBV7-5
d_call: -
cdr3_length: 21
j_call: TRBJ1-1
cdr3_nt: TGTGCCAGAAACTTAGCCATTCGGGGGGGACACCAAAGCGCGGGATGGACTGAAGCTTTCTTT
cdr3_aa: CARNLAIRGGHQSAGWTEAFF

clone_size: -
v_call: TRBV21-1
d_call: -
cdr3_length: 23
j_call: TRBJ1-5
cdr3_nt: TGTGCCAGCAGCAAAGCGGACCGAAAACCGGGACAGGGATCCCTAGGCGGCAATCAGCCCCAGCATTTT
cdr3_aa: CASSKADRKPGQGSLGGNQPQHF

clone_size: -
v_call: TRBV4-1
d_call: -
cdr3_length: 16
j_call: TRBJ1-3
cdr3_nt: TGCGCCAGCAGCTGGGCCACAGGTGCGTCTGGAAACACCATATATTTT
cdr3_aa: CASSWATGASGNTIYF

clone_size: -
v_call: TRBV7-7
d_call: TRBD1
cdr3_length: 15
j_call: TRBJ2-7
cdr3_nt: TGTGCTAGCAGCTTAGCGGGACAGGGGGAGTACGAGCAGTACTTC
cdr3_aa: CASSLAGQGEYEQYF

clone_size: -
v_call: TRBV7-8
d_call: -
cdr3_length: 19
j_call: TRBJ1-4
cdr3_nt: TGTGCCAGCAGCTTGACCACTCAGGCTAGCGGTTTTTATAATGAAAAACTGTTTTTT
cdr3_aa: CASSLTTQASGFYNEKLFF

clone_size: -
v_call: TRBV3-1/TRBV3-2
d_call: TRBD2
cdr3_length: 17
j_call: TRBJ2-2
cdr3_nt: TGTGCCAGCAGCCAAGACGTTACTAGCGGGCCCACCGGGGAGCTGTTTTTT
cdr3_aa: CASSQDVTSGPTGELFF

clone_size: -
v_call: TRBV12-3/TRBV12-4
d_call: -
cdr3_length: 12
j_call: TRBJ2-3
cdr3_nt: TGTGCCAGCAGCCTTAGAGGAGATACGCAGTATTTT
cdr3_aa: CASSLRGDTQYF

clone_size: -
v_call: TRBV5-6
d_call: -
cdr3_length: 14
j_call: TRBJ1-6
cdr3_nt: TGTGCCAGCAGCTCCCCAGGGTTGAATTCACCCCTCCACTTT
cdr3_aa: CASSSPGLNSPLHF

clone_size: -
v_call: TRBV6-1
d_call: TRBD1
cdr3_length: 15
j_call: TRBJ1-4
cdr3_nt: TGTGCCAGCAGTGAAGTAGGGACAGGGGCTGAAAAACTGTTTTTT
cdr3_aa: CASSEVGTGAEKLFF

clone_size: -
v_call: TRBV5-1
d_call: -
cdr3_length: 13
j_call: TRBJ2-1
cdr3_nt: TGCGCCAGCAGCTTGTTGGGGGGCAATGAGCAGTTCTTC
cdr3_aa: CASSLLGGNEQFF

clone_size: -
v_call: TRBV27
d_call: TRBD1
cdr3_length: 16
j_call: TRBJ1-1
cdr3_nt: TGTGCCAGCAGTTTATCAGGACAGGGGGGGAACACTGAAGCTTTCTTT
cdr3_aa: CASSLSGQGGNTEAFF

clone_size: -
v_call: TRBV11-2
d_call: TRBD1
cdr3_length: 14
j_call: TRBJ1-4
cdr3_nt: TGTGCCAGCAGCTACGACAGGGATGCTGAAAAACTGTTTTTT
cdr3_aa: CASSYDRDAEKLFF

clone_size: few
v_call: TRBV11-1
d_call: -
cdr3_length: 16
j_call: TRBJ2-1
cdr3_nt: TGTGCCAGCAGCTTAGTAGTTGGCCAGGGATTCAGTGAGCAGTTCTTC
cdr3_aa: CASSLVVGQGFSEQFF

clone_size: -
v_call: TRBV7-9
d_call: -
cdr3_length: 12
j_call: TRBJ1-6
cdr3_nt: TGTGCCAGCAGCACTCAGAATTCACCCCTCCACTTT
cdr3_aa: CASSTQNSPLHF

clone_size: once
v_call: TRBV29-1
d_call: TRBD1
cdr3_length: 15
j_call: TRBJ1-4
cdr3_nt: TGCAGCGTCTGGACAGGGGGCCGGGGAGGGGAAAAACTGTTTTTT
cdr3_aa: CSVWTGGRGGEKLFF

clone_size: -
v_call: TRBV5-1
d_call: -
cdr3_length: 16
j_call: TRBJ2-7
cdr3_nt: TGCGCCAGCAGCTTGTTTGGTCAGGCCGTATCCTACGAGCAGTACTTC
cdr3_aa: CASSLFGQAVSYEQYF

clone_size: -
v_call: TRBV12-3/TRBV12-4
d_call: -
cdr3_length: 12
j_call: TRBJ1-5
cdr3_nt: TGTGCCAGCACTTTTGGCCAACAGCCCCAGCATTTT
cdr3_aa: CASTFGQQPQHF

clone_size: -
v_call: TRBV30
d_call: -
cdr3_length: 13
j_call: TRBJ1-2
cdr3_nt: TGTGCCTTTTTACAGGGTAGGAGTTATGGCTACACCTTC
cdr3_aa: CAFLQGRSYGYTF

clone_size: -
v_call: TRBV11-2
d_call: TRBD1
cdr3_length: 17
j_call: TRBJ1-1
cdr3_nt: TGTGCCAGCAGTTCTCCGGGACAGGGTATAAAGAACACTGAAGCTTTCTTT
cdr3_aa: CASSSPGQGIKNTEAFF

clone_size: -
v_call: TRBV5-1
d_call: TRBD2
cdr3_length: 20
j_call: TRBJ2-1
cdr3_nt: TGCGCCAGCAGCTCCCTTTCAATTGGGACTAGCGGGAGGGCCGTCAATGAGCAGTTCTTC
cdr3_aa: CASSSLSIGTSGRAVNEQFF

clone_size: -
v_call: TRBV28
d_call: -
cdr3_length: 15
j_call: TRBJ2-4
cdr3_nt: TGTGCCAGCAGTCGAATGGACTTAGCCAAAAACATTCAGTACTTC
cdr3_aa: CASSRMDLAKNIQYF

clone_size: -
v_call: TRBV3-1/TRBV3-2
d_call: -
cdr3_length: 13
j_call: TRBJ2-7
cdr3_nt: TGTGCCAGCAGCCCCAGGAGCTCCTACGAGCAGTACTTC
cdr3_aa: CASSPRSSYEQYF

clone_size: -
v_call: TRBV18
d_call: TRBD1
cdr3_length: 18
j_call: TRBJ2-2
cdr3_nt: TGTGCCAGCTCACCGCCGGGACAGGGGCCCCGCAGTGCCGGGGAGCTGTTTTTT
cdr3_aa: CASSPPGQGPRSAGELFF